A selection of T cell receptor beta chains follows, all from one sample in a study. TCRdb processed the RT-PCR reads anew with MiXCR; each CDR3 protein has one entry. This table has about 680,000 distinct CDR3 sequences, more than 13% appearing once. Sample: memory CD4+ T cells from blood. All receptors derive from a female donor in good health, serving as a healthy control. The CDR3 runs from the conserved cysteine through the conserved F or W. D genes are given only for firm matches. Clone size is not always given. Where it is, it says once, few, many or a class for expanded clones.

size: -
D: -
J: TRBJ2-6
V: TRBV7-2
length: 16
DNA: TGTGCCAGCAGCCCAAATCTAGATGCTGGGGCCAACGTCCTGACTTTC
CDR3: CASSPNLDAGANVLTF

size: -
D: -
J: TRBJ2-7
V: TRBV28
length: 12
DNA: TGTGCCAGCGAGGACAGCAAAGACGAGCAGTACTTC
CDR3: CASEDSKDEQYF

size: -
D: -
J: TRBJ1-5
V: TRBV29-1
length: 14
DNA: TGCAGCCCCCCCCTGGGGAAGGAAGGGCAGCCCCAGCATTTT
CDR3: CSPPLGKEGQPQHF

size: -
D: TRBD2
J: TRBJ2-2
V: TRBV7-9
length: 20
DNA: TGTGCCAGCAGCTTAGGGTATCGAGAAGCGGGGCAATTCAACACCGGGGAGCTGTTTTTT
CDR3: CASSLGYREAGQFNTGELFF

size: -
D: -
J: TRBJ2-1
V: TRBV7-8
length: 15
DNA: TGTGCCAGCAGCCCCGGACTCTTCCCCTACAATGAGCAGTTCTTC
CDR3: CASSPGLFPYNEQFF

size: -
D: TRBD1
J: TRBJ1-4
V: TRBV3-1
length: 17
DNA: TGTGCCAGCAGCCAAGCCTACGTTACAGGGGAGGATGAAAAACTGTTTTTT
CDR3: CASSQAYVTGEDEKLFF

size: -
D: TRBD2
J: TRBJ2-3
V: TRBV2
length: 16
DNA: TGTGCCAGCAGTGAGGAGGGTAGCGGGGTTACAGATACGCAGTATTTT
CDR3: CASSEEGSGVTDTQYF

size: -
D: -
J: TRBJ1-5
V: TRBV4-3
length: 16
DNA: TGCGCCAGCAGCCAAGATTTCGGGCAGGGAAGTCAGCCCCAGCATTTT
CDR3: CASSQDFGQGSQPQHF

size: -
D: -
J: TRBJ2-1
V: TRBV24-1
length: 10
DNA: TGTGCCACCAATTTCCGGTTACAGTTCTTC
CDR3: CATNFRLQFF

size: many
D: TRBD1
J: TRBJ1-5
V: TRBV29-1
length: 14
DNA: TGCAGCGTCCTACAGGGGAATAGCAATCAGCCCCAGCATTTT
CDR3: CSVLQGNSNQPQHF

size: many
D: -
J: TRBJ2-2
V: TRBV6-2/TRBV6-3
length: 15
DNA: TGTGCCAGCAGTAAAGGGGCAGGGTACACCGGGGAGCTGTTTTTT
CDR3: CASSKGAGYTGELFF

size: -
D: -
J: TRBJ2-5
V: TRBV27
length: 14
DNA: TGTGCCAGCAGTCGGGGGGGACAGTATGAGACCCAGTACTTC
CDR3: CASSRGGQYETQYF

size: -
D: -
J: TRBJ2-5
V: TRBV5-1
length: 15
DNA: TGCGCCAGCAGCTTGCGAAGCGTCGGGGACGAGACCCAGTACTTC
CDR3: CASSLRSVGDETQYF

size: -
D: -
J: TRBJ2-3
V: TRBV12-3/TRBV12-4
length: 16
DNA: TGTGCCAGCACTTCAGAGATCAACAGGCTTACAGATACGCAGTATTTT
CDR3: CASTSEINRLTDTQYF

size: few
D: -
J: TRBJ2-5
V: TRBV7-9
length: 11
DNA: TGTGCCAGCAGCGCTCAAGAGACCCAGCACTTC
CDR3: CASSAQETQHF

size: -
D: TRBD2
J: TRBJ2-3
V: TRBV12-3/TRBV12-4
length: 17
DNA: TGTGCCAGCTCCCCAGACGGGCTAGCGGGAGCTACAGATACGCAGTATTTT
CDR3: CASSPDGLAGATDTQYF